This TCR beta chain derives from a study of control samples from healthy donors and cancer patients. There are a few counts of this clone. This CDR3 has 15 amino acids. The germline V gene has CDR1 SEHNR and CDR2 FQNEAQ (reference sequence). The V gene lost 5 bases and the J gene lost 2 bases, with 16 bases spanning the gap. TCRdb's table, derived via immunoSEQ multiplex PCR, lists solely in-frame clones and lacks some. The sample yields roughly 180,000 clones, approximately 91% seen once. The TCR originated in a woman aged 40 to 50 in good health. Sequencing was done on a sample of blood. The J gene is TRBJ2-7, the V gene TRBV7-9, with a weak D call TRBD1 (6 bases). This CDR3 is CASSPNGQLTYEQYF. CDR3 DNA sequence: TGTGCCAGCAGCCCAAATGGACAGCTAACCTACGAGCAGTACTTC.